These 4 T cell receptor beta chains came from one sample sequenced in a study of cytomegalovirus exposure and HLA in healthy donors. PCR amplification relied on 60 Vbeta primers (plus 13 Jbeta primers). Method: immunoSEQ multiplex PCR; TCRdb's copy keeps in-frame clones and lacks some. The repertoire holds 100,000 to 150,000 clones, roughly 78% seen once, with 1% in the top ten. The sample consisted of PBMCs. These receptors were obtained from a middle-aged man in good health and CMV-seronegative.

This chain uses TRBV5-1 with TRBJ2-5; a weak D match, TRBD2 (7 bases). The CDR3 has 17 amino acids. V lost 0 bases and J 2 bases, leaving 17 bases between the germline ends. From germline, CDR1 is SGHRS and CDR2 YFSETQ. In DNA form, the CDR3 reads TGCGCCAGCAGCTTGGCCCCGGGGGCGGGGGTTCAAGAGACCCAGTACTTC. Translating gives CASSLAPGAGVQETQYF.

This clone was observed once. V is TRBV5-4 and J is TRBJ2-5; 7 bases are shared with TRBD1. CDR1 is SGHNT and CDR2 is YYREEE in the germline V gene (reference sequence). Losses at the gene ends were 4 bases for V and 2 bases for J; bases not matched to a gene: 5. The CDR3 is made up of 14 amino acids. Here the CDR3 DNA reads TGTGCCAGCAGCCGTGGGACAGTTCAAGAGACCCAGTACTTC. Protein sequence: CASSRGTVQETQYF.

The CDR3 is CASSQGLSPSTDTQYF. The DNA for the CDR3 is TGCGCCAGCAGCCAAGGACTCTCACCTAGCACAGATACGCAGTATTTT. The chain has TRBV4-1 and TRBJ2-3; no definite D call. V lost 1 base and J 0 bases, leaving 11 bases between the germline ends. This CDR3 contains 16 residues. The V gene's germline CDR1 is MGHRA and CDR2 YSYEKL.

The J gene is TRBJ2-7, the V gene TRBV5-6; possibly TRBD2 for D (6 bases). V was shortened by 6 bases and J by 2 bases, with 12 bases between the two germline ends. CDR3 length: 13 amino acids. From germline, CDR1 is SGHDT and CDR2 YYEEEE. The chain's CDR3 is CASTAGRTYEQYF. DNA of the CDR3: TGTGCCAGCACGGCGGGGCGAACCTACGAGCAGTACTTC. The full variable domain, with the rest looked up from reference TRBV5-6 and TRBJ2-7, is DAGVTQSPTHLIKTRGQQVTLRCSPKSGHDTVSWYQQALGQGPQFIFQYYEEEERQRGNFPDRFSGHQFPNYSSELNVNALLLGDSALYLCASTAGRTYEQYFGPGTRLTVT.